Each of the 9 T cell receptor beta chains below was sequenced from the same sample in a study of T cell repertoires in cytomegalovirus infection. MiXCR, applied by TCRdb to the reads, yields one record per CDR3 protein. The table has fewer than 350,000 distinct CDR3 sequences, 25% to 35% seen once. The antigens of these receptors remain unknown. Material: cultured PBMCs, obtained from culture after CMV antigen stimulation. All receptors come from a human donor in good health (CMV status not recorded). Some clones in this sample may be carry-over from other donors' samples.

The genes are TRBV7-6 and TRBJ2-1, with TRBD2 matching over 13 bases. J gave up 7 bases and V 1 base, and 19 bases lay outside the gene matches. The CDR3 spans 21 residues. Germline V gene lookup returns CDR1 SGHVS and CDR2 FNYEAQ. The chain's CDR3 is CASSLEPPRGPRLAGGNEQFF. CDR3 in DNA: TGTGCCAGCAGCTTAGAACCCCCCCGGGGTCCTAGACTAGCGGGGGGTAATGAGCAGTTCTTC.

The chain combines TRBV7-8 with TRBJ2-2, with 8 bases identical to TRBD1. CDR3 length equals 16 residues. Germline CDR1 is SGHVS and CDR2 is FQNEAQ. The junction had 10 bases not matched to a gene; V was cut back by 5 bases and J by 5 bases. CDR3 sequence: CASSVAGGDGTGELFF. The CDR3 DNA reads as TGTGCCAGCAGCGTCGCAGGGGGCGACGGAACCGGGGAGCTGTTTTTT.

This clonotype was seen a handful of times. The chain is built from TRBV6-1 and TRBJ2-7; D gene uncertain. V dropped 5 bases and J dropped 2 bases, with 19 bases sitting between them. Germline lookup yields CDR1 MNHNS and CDR2 SASEGT. The CDR3 is made up of 16 amino acids. For the CDR3, the DNA is TGTGCCAGCAGTCTGAGCCGACTCCGCGGTGCCTACGAGCAGTACTTC. Its protein product is CASSLSRLRGAYEQYF.

This clonotype has at least ten counts. J is TRBJ2-1 and V is TRBV7-6; TRBD1 matches 8 bases. CDR3 length: 16 amino acids. V was pared by 5 bases and J by 3 bases, with 9 bases of the junction left unmatched. Germline assignment: CDR1 SGHVS and CDR2 FNYEAQ. CDR3 DNA sequence: TGTGCCAGCAGCCGTCGGACAGGGAGTTTCTACAATGAGCAGTTCTTC. It specifies CASSRRTGSFYNEQFF.

There are a few counts of this clonotype. The chain employs TRBV7-9 and TRBJ2-1; D is uncertain. This CDR3 comprises 15 residues. The germline V gene encodes CDR1 SEHNR and CDR2 FQNEAQ (reference sequence). Trimming removed 1 base from V and 2 bases from J, with 9 bases in between. CDR3 nucleotides: TGTGCCAGCAGCTTAGGCGCGGTTCCCTACAATGAGCAGTTCTTC. It encodes CASSLGAVPYNEQFF. Looking up the rest from reference TRBV7-9 and TRBJ2-1 gives the full variable domain: DTGVSQNPRHKITKRGQNVTFRCDPISEHNRLYWYRQTLGQGPEFLTYFQNEAQLEKSRLLSDRFSAERPKGSFSTLEIQRTEQGDSAMYLCASSLGAVPYNEQFFGPGTRLTVL.

The chain links TRBV20-1 to TRBJ1-5, with D unclear. The germline CDR1 and CDR2 sequences are DFQATT and SNEGSKA (reference sequence). CDR3 length: 14 residues. With 6 bases removed from V and 0 bases from J, the gap between germline ends came to 12 bases. The CDR3 protein is CSALIGNSNQPQHF. DNA for the CDR3: TGCAGTGCCCTCATCGGGAATAGCAATCAGCCCCAGCATTTT.

The chain recombines TRBV12-3 or TRBV12-4 with TRBJ1-2, with D possibly TRBD1 on 6 matching bases. The CDR3 covers 14 residues. V lost 5 bases and J lost 3, with 13 bases in between. The CDR3 sequence: CASSAETGDYGYTF. In DNA, the CDR3 is TGTGCCAGCAGTGCGGAGACAGGTGACTATGGCTACACCTTC.

V gene TRBV7-9 combines with J gene TRBJ2-1; 9 nucleotides agree with TRBD2. In germline, CDR1 is SEHNR, CDR2 FQNEAQ (reference sequence). The V and J ends lost 3 bases and 4 bases, in that order; junction bases with no gene match: 7. This CDR3 has 16 residues. CDR3 nucleotides: TGTGCCAGCAGCTTCCCCCAGCGGGAGGCTTACAATGAGCAGTTCTTC. Its protein is CASSFPQREAYNEQFF.

This clonotype came up a few times. V usage is TRBV7-9 and J usage is TRBJ2-1; D ambiguous. The ends were cut back, 3 bases at V and 10 bases at J, with 16 bases in the middle. From germline, CDR1 is SEHNR and CDR2 FQNEAQ (reference sequence). The CDR3 has 14 amino acids. The CDR3 DNA reads TGTGCCAGCAGCTTGTTACAAGCAGGCAGCGAGCAGTTCTTC. Its translation is CASSLLQAGSEQFF.